One and the same sample provided the 31 T cell receptor beta chains below, sequenced in a study of OX40 agonist ivuxolimab in advanced cancers. Using immunoSEQ multiplex PCR, the repertoire was profiled, and TCRdb retains in-frame clones only, with some absent. The sample lists some 71,000 clones; roughly 80% were seen once. Sequencing used CD4+ or CD8+ T cells sorted from blood, obtained in a trial of the OX40 agonist ivuxolimab. The receptors stem from an adult with an advanced solid tumor such as melanoma, head and neck, liver or kidney cancer.

The CDR3 nucleotides read TGTGCCAGCCGGGACACATACACCGGGGAGCTGTTTTTT. Translated: CASRDTYTGELFF. This chain uses TRBV7-8 with TRBJ2-2, with D maybe TRBD1 (6 bases). The CDR3 runs 13 residues. Germline V gene lookup returns CDR1 SGHVS and CDR2 FQNEAQ. Trimming stripped 8 bases from V and 3 bases from J, with 10 bases between.

This clone was observed once. The chain carries TRBV4-3 and TRBJ2-7; either TRBD1 or TRBD2 may fit D (6 bases each). The germline V gene has CDR1 LGHNA and CDR2 YSLEER. The V and J ends lost 0 bases and 3 bases respectively, with 21 bases between them. The CDR3 is 18 residues long. CDR3 DNA: TGCGCCAGCAGCCAAGATCTCGGGGGCTCCCTGGGGGGCTACGAGCAGTACTTC. Translation gives CASSQDLGGSLGGYEQYF.

This chain joins TRBV27 and TRBJ2-7, with D perhaps matching TRBD1 (6 bases). The CDR3 has 14 residues. Deletions cut 6 bases from V and 1 base from J, with 13 bases between. Germline V lookup: CDR1 MNHEY, CDR2 SMNVEV (reference sequence). CDR3 sequence reads: CASRPARGSYEQYF. The CDR3 DNA sequence: TGTGCCAGCAGGCCAGCCAGGGGATCCTACGAGCAGTACTTC.

This sequence joins TRBV19 and TRBJ1-5, with 8 positions matching TRBD1. The CDR3 has 14 residues. The V segment lost 6 bases and the J segment 2 bases; nucleotides outside the gene matches: 3. Per the germline V gene, CDR1 is LNHDA and CDR2 is SQIVND (reference sequence). CDR3 loop: CASSPTGGNQPQHF. The CDR3, as DNA: TGTGCCAGTAGCCCGACAGGGGGCAATCAGCCCCAGCATTTT.

The rearrangement uses TRBV9 and TRBJ2-5; 10 bases match TRBD1. Germline CDR1 reads SGDLS; CDR2 reads YYNGEE. J lost 4 bases, V lost 4 bases, and 10 bases had no gene match. This CDR3 is built from 16 residues. Here the CDR3 reads CASSTRQGALRETQYF. In nucleotides, the CDR3 is TGTGCCAGCAGCACAAGACAGGGGGCGTTAAGAGAGACCCAGTACTTC.

The chain joins TRBV2 to TRBJ1-5, with no clear D. The CDR3 is 14 residues long. Germline V lookup: CDR1 SNHLY, CDR2 FYNNEI. V was trimmed by 4 bases and J by 5 bases, leaving 12 bases between them. This chain's CDR3 is CASSGPMKDQPQHF. CDR3 bases: TGTGCCAGCAGTGGGCCCATGAAGGATCAGCCCCAGCATTTT.

The V call is TRBV11-3, the J call TRBJ1-1; D remains unclear. From germline, CDR1 is SGHNT and CDR2 YENEEA. The CDR3 has 15 amino acids. Trimming took 1 base from V and 2 from J, leaving 11 bases between them. The CDR3 sequence is CASSLVSRVNTEAFF. As DNA, the CDR3 is TGTGCCAGCAGCTTAGTCAGTCGGGTTAACACTGAAGCTTTCTTT.

The sample holds one count of this clone. The chain employs TRBV7-2 and TRBJ2-7, with TRBD2 as a possible D gene (5 bases). Germline values: CDR1 SGHTA, CDR2 FQGNSA. The ends were cut back, 2 bases at V and 5 bases at J, with 13 bases in the middle. The CDR3 spans 14 residues. The CDR3 DNA sequence: TGTGCCAGCAGCTTATATAGAGGGATCAACGAGCAGTACTTC. Encoded protein: CASSLYRGINEQYF.

The gene calls are TRBV11-2 and TRBJ1-2; tentatively, D is TRBD1 (5 bases). V was cut by 5 bases and J by 8 bases, with 18 bases left in between. The CDR3 is 14 amino acids. Germline assignment: CDR1 SGHAT and CDR2 FQNNGV. The CDR3 spells CASSDTRAGGGYTF. CDR3 nucleotide sequence: TGTGCCAGCAGCGATACCAGGGCGGGGGGAGGCTACACCTTC.

The V call is TRBV11-2, the J call TRBJ2-1, with D perhaps TRBD1 (5 bases). Trimming took off 4 bases at V and 0 bases at J, with 10 bases between the two ends. The CDR3 spans 15 residues. The germline V gene has CDR1 SGHAT and CDR2 FQNNGV. The CDR3 here is CASSSGRGSYNEQFF. As DNA, the CDR3 is TGTGCCAGCAGCTCAGGGCGAGGCTCCTACAATGAGCAGTTCTTC.

The rearrangement links TRBV7-2 to TRBJ2-3; no clear D gene. Germline loops: CDR1 SGHTA, CDR2 FQGNSA. Trimming cost V 5 bases and J 0 bases, with 6 bases left between them. This CDR3 is built from 13 residues. The CDR3 loop reads CASSASSTDTQYF. The CDR3 DNA reads as TGTGCCAGCAGCGCCTCTAGCACAGATACGCAGTATTTT.

V gene TRBV29-1 combines with J gene TRBJ1-1; a possible D gene is TRBD1 (6 bases). V gave up 5 bases and J gave up 1 base, with 11 bases separating them. The CDR3 sequence is 13 residues long. Germline lookup yields CDR1 SQVTM and CDR2 ANQGSEA. CDR3 amino acids: CSVMEQGNTEAFF. The CDR3 DNA follows: TGCAGCGTTATGGAACAGGGGAACACTGAAGCTTTCTTT.

The chain carries TRBV5-1 and TRBJ1-2, with unresolved D. Germline lookup yields CDR1 SGHRS and CDR2 YFSETQ. V gave up 0 bases and J gave up 2 bases, with 14 bases separating them. The CDR3 runs 16 residues. The CDR3 DNA reads TGCGCCAGCAGCTTGGAGGGCCTTGGGTCCAACTATGGCTACACCTTC. It codes for CASSLEGLGSNYGYTF.

This rearrangement joins TRBV28 to TRBJ1-5, with D perhaps matching TRBD1 (6 bases). The germline V gene has CDR1 MDHEN and CDR2 SYDVKM. The V end was cut by 7 bases, the J end by 3 bases, with 16 bases between. The CDR3 runs to 15 residues. The CDR3 bases are TGTGCCAGCAACGTCCTACAGGGATACAATCAGCCCCAGCATTTT. Amino acid sequence: CASNVLQGYNQPQHF.

This clone was seen ten or more times. The identical CDR3 is also encoded by other nucleotide sequences in the sample. The gene calls are TRBV4-3 and TRBJ1-3; the match to TRBD1 covers 8 bases. The CDR3 extends over 14 amino acids. V lost 0 bases, J lost 7 bases, and 2 bases stayed unmatched. Germline loops: CDR1 LGHNA, CDR2 YSLEER. CDR3 coding DNA: TGCGCCAGCAGCCAAGACCAGGGGGCGAACACCATATATTTT. Amino acid sequence: CASSQDQGANTIYF.

The chain employs TRBV10-1 and TRBJ2-1, with 10 bases aligning to TRBD2. Germline V lookup: CDR1 WNHNN, CDR2 SYGVQD (reference sequence). J was trimmed by 2 bases and V by 10 bases; bases with no gene match: 5. The CDR3 has 14 residues. CDR3 sequence: CATISGGPYNEQFF. The CDR3 nucleotides are TGCGCCACCATTAGCGGGGGGCCCTACAATGAGCAGTTCTTC.

The chain recombines TRBV4-1 with TRBJ2-7; TRBD2 aligns across 11 bases. With V trimmed by 1 base and J by 8 bases, 19 bases remained unmatched. The CDR3 runs to 19 residues. CDR1 is MGHRA, CDR2 YSYEKL, per germline. The chain's CDR3 is CASSQAADRPGTSGPQQYF. The CDR3 DNA is TGCGCCAGCAGCCAAGCCGCCGACCGGCCCGGGACTAGCGGCCCCCAGCAGTACTTC.

The V and J genes are TRBV5-1 and TRBJ2-2, with D unclear. CDR1 and CDR2 (germline): SGHRS, YFSETQ. The CDR3 extends over 15 amino acids. The V and J ends lost 2 bases and 1 base respectively, with 9 bases between them. CDR3 residues: CASSLEVLNTGELFF. DNA of the CDR3: TGCGCCAGCAGCTTAGAGGTTTTGAACACCGGGGAGCTGTTTTTT.

The V and J genes are TRBV5-6 and TRBJ1-5; 8 bases align to TRBD1. The germline V gene encodes CDR1 SGHDT and CDR2 YYEEEE. J was trimmed by 1 base and V by 2 bases; bases with no gene match: 11. The CDR3 covers 18 residues. The CDR3 DNA sequence: TGTGCCAGCAGCTTTTCCGGACAGGGCATCGCCAGCAATCAGCCCCAGCATTTT. Translation gives CASSFSGQGIASNQPQHF.

The chain has TRBV7-2 and TRBJ1-5, with 7 bases that match TRBD1. Trimming at V came to 5 bases and at J to 2 bases, leaving 6 bases not matched to a gene. There are 15 residues in the CDR3. Germline CDR1 and CDR2: SGHTA and FQGNSA. CDR3 DNA sequence: TGTGCCAGCAGCCGTTCCGGGACAGGCAATCAGCCCCAGCATTTT. Protein sequence: CASSRSGTGNQPQHF. Complete variable domain (other parts from reference TRBV7-2 and TRBJ1-5): GAGVSQSPSNKVTEKGKDVELRCDPISGHTALYWYRQSLGQGLEFLIYFQGNSAPDKSGLPSDRFSAERTGGSVSTLTIQRTQQEDSAVYLCASSRSGTGNQPQHFGDGTRLSIL.

V is TRBV4-2 and J is TRBJ1-2; TRBD1 matches 9 bases. With 0 bases clipped from V and 0 bases from J, the junction kept 8 bases outside the gene matches. This CDR3 has 18 amino acids. Germline CDR1 LGHNA, CDR2 YNFKEQ. This CDR3 reads CASSQEGSGQGTNYGYTF. The CDR3 DNA reads as TGTGCCAGCAGCCAAGAAGGTAGCGGACAGGGGACTAACTATGGCTACACCTTC.

This rearrangement joins TRBV15 to TRBJ2-3; D might be TRBD1 (5 bases). Germline loops: CDR1 LNHNV, CDR2 YYDKDF (reference sequence). The V gene lost 0 bases and the J gene lost 6 bases, with 7 bases spanning the gap. The CDR3 sequence is 13 residues long. The CDR3 DNA sequence: TGTGCCACCAGCAGAGATCAGGGTGATACGCAGTATTTT. It specifies CATSRDQGDTQYF.

The chain uses TRBV7-2 and TRBJ1-2; perhaps TRBD1 as D (6 bases). The CDR3 totals 14 residues. Germline CDR1 is SGHTA and CDR2 is FQGNSA. Between the trimmed V and J ends, which lost 5 bases and 8 bases, there was a span of 18 bases. CDR3 in DNA: TGTGCCAGCAGCCAGTCGCCGGGGGCAGAGGGCTACACCTTC. This gives the protein CASSQSPGAEGYTF.

The gene calls are TRBV5-6 and TRBJ2-7, with D hard to call. The CDR3 spans 14 residues. The germline V gene has CDR1 SGHDT and CDR2 YYEEEE. V lost 1 base and J 0 bases, leaving 8 bases between the germline ends. Here the CDR3 DNA reads TGTGCCAGCAGCTTGAAGGGTAGCTCCTACGAGCAGTACTTC. Amino acids: CASSLKGSSYEQYF.

V gene TRBV30 combines with J gene TRBJ1-3; D gene unclear. The CDR3 is 12 amino acids. Trimming removed 0 bases at V and 4 bases at J, with 4 bases between. CDR1 is GTSNPN and CDR2 is SVGIG in the germline V gene (reference sequence). CDR3 protein: CAWSVRGNTIYF. CDR3 nucleotide sequence: TGTGCCTGGAGTGTAAGGGGAAACACCATATATTTT.

The chain links TRBV5-1 to TRBJ2-1; 9 bases map to TRBD1. The CDR3 spans 15 residues. V trimming: 4 bases; J trimming: 4 bases; junction bases outside the gene matches: 6. Per germline, CDR1 SGHRS and CDR2 YFSETQ. CDR3 coding DNA: TGCGCCAGCAGCCGGACAGGGGAAAGTTACAATGAGCAGTTCTTC. This encodes CASSRTGESYNEQFF.

The rearrangement joins TRBV19 to TRBJ1-1; TRBD1 might be the D (5 bases). The CDR3 spans 19 residues. Trimming took 3 bases from V and 0 from J, leaving 23 bases between them. The V gene's germline CDR1 is LNHDA and CDR2 SQIVND (reference sequence). The DNA for the CDR3 is TGTGCCAGTAGTATTTTTTCGGGGGTATTGACTCGGTTGAACACTGAAGCTTTCTTT. Amino acid sequence: CASSIFSGVLTRLNTEAFF. Full variable domain (rest looked up from reference TRBV19 and TRBJ1-1): DGGITQSPKYLFRKEGQNVTLSCEQNLNHDAMYWYRQDPGQGLRLIYYSQIVNDFQKGDIAEGYSVSREKKESFPLTVTSAQKNPTAFYLCASSIFSGVLTRLNTEAFFGQGTRLTVV.

CDR3 sequence (DNA): TGTGCCAGCAGCGTAGGGACTTATCTCACAGATACGCAGTATTTT. It translates to CASSVGTYLTDTQYF. The rearrangement links TRBV9 to TRBJ2-3, with D perhaps TRBD2 (5 bases). The CDR3 has 15 residues. Between the trimmed V and J ends, which lost 0 bases and 2 bases, there was a span of 10 bases. CDR1 is SGDLS and CDR2 is YYNGEE in the germline V gene. Together with reference TRBV9 and TRBJ2-3, the CDR3 gives the full variable domain: DSGVTQTPKHLITATGQRVTLRCSPRSGDLSVYWYQQSLDQGLQFLIQYYNGEERAKGNILERFSAQQFPDLHSELNLSSLELGDSALYFCASSVGTYLTDTQYFGPGTRLTVL.

This clone was seen only a few times. The J gene is TRBJ2-7, the V gene TRBV7-9, with D perhaps assigned TRBD1 or TRBD2 (5 bases each). V lost 2 bases, J lost 4 bases, and 15 bases lay in between. CDR3 length: 15 amino acids. Germline loops: CDR1 SEHNR, CDR2 FQNEAQ (reference sequence). The chain's CDR3 is CASSLQRTRGYEQYF. The DNA for the CDR3 is TGTGCCAGCAGCTTACAGAGAACTAGGGGTTACGAGCAGTACTTC. Using reference TRBV7-9 and TRBJ2-7 for the parts outside the CDR3, the full variable domain is DTGVSQNPRHKITKRGQNVTFRCDPISEHNRLYWYRQTLGQGPEFLTYFQNEAQLEKSRLLSDRFSAERPKGSFSTLEIQRTEQGDSAMYLCASSLQRTRGYEQYFGPGTRLTVT.

The chain uses TRBV7-9 and TRBJ2-7, with TRBD1 as a possible D gene (6 bases). The CDR3 spans 12 residues. Germline values: CDR1 SEHNR, CDR2 FQNEAQ (reference sequence). Between the trimmed V and J ends, which lost 3 bases and 4 bases, there was a span of 7 bases. CDR3 bases: TGTGCCAGCAGCTTGGGGGCTTACGAGCAGTACTTC. Translating gives CASSLGAYEQYF.

The rearrangement uses TRBV14 and TRBJ2-2; D not resolved. The V and J ends lost 2 bases and 4 bases respectively, with 5 bases between them. This CDR3 spans 13 amino acids. Germline CDR1 and CDR2: SGHDN and FVKESK. DNA for the CDR3: TGTGCCAGCAGCCAACAGATCACCGGGGAGCTGTTTTTT. It is translated as CASSQQITGELFF.